A selection of T cell receptor beta chains follows, all from one sample in a study of T-cell reconstitution after alpha-beta-depleted transplantation in children. TCRdb used MiXCR to reprocess the PCR reads, holding one entry per CDR3 protein. The table shows some 300,000 distinct CDR3 sequences, with approximately 7.3% occurring only once. The material was peripheral blood, obtained 360 days after TCRalphabeta/CD19-depleted stem cell transplant. The receptors derive from a female patient younger than 10 who had a stem cell transplant for Fanconi anemia, so the T cells may come from the graft donor. The CDR3 runs from the conserved cysteine through the conserved F or W. D genes are given only for firm matches. Size values are once, few and many counts, or a class for expanded clones, and some rows have none.

clone size	V gene	D gene	J gene	CDR3 DNA	CDR3 protein
.	TRBV21-1	.	TRBJ2-3	TGTGCCAGGGGCTTCACACCGGGACAGGGTGTAGATACGCAGTATTTT	CARGFTPGQGVDTQYF
medium-sized	TRBV21-1	.	TRBJ2-2	TGTGCCAGCATCACCCTGGGGAAACCAAGGGTCACCGGGGAGCTGTTTTTT	CASITLGKPRVTGELFF
few	TRBV7-6	.	TRBJ1-1	TGTGCCAGCAGCTTACCTCACAAGTACAGTGAAGCTTTCTTT	CASSLPHKYSEAFF
many	TRBV5-1	.	TRBJ1-2	TGCGCCAGCAGCTTGGGAAGGACAGCTAACTATGGCTACACCTTC	CASSLGRTANYGYTF
many	TRBV9	.	TRBJ2-5	TGTGCCAGCAGCGTAGGCGGGCGGAGCCAAGAGACCCAGTACTTC	CASSVGGRSQETQYF
few	TRBV6-1	.	TRBJ2-7	TGTGCCAGCATATCCCACCGTCAGGGTAACTACGAGCAGTACTTC	CASISHRQGNYEQYF
many	TRBV27	TRBD1	TRBJ2-1	TGTGCCAGCAGGCAGCCGGGACAGGCCTACAATGAGCAGTTCTTC	CASRQPGQAYNEQFF
many	TRBV21-1	.	TRBJ1-1	TGTGCCAGCAGCAAGCCCTTGATGAACACTGAAGCTTTCTTT	CASSKPLMNTEAFF
many	TRBV29-1	.	TRBJ2-7	TGCAGCGTTTTGGTGTCTGGAGTAACCTACGAGCAGTACTTC	CSVLVSGVTYEQYF
few	TRBV18	.	TRBJ1-1	TGTGCCAGCTCACCCCTGACAGGGAACACTGAAGCTTTCTTT	CASSPLTGNTEAFF
.	TRBV5-1	.	TRBJ2-1	TGCGCCAGCCGCTTTCCAGAGGAATACAATGAGCAGTTCTTC	CASRFPEEYNEQFF
few	TRBV15	.	TRBJ1-2	TGTGCCACCGGAGCTACACTGGGGGAAGAGAATGGCTACACCTTC	CATGATLGEENGYTF
.	TRBV6-5	TRBD1	TRBJ2-1	TGTGCCAGCAGTTATGGGCAGGGGGCTAGGGTTGAGCAGTTCTTC	CASSYGQGARVEQFF
many	TRBV24-1	.	TRBJ1-2	TGTGCCACCAGCCTACAGGGAAATGGCTACACCTTC	CATSLQGNGYTF
many	TRBV7-2	.	TRBJ1-1	TGTGCCAGCAGCCCCCACCGGGTAAACACTGAAGCTTTCTTT	CASSPHRVNTEAFF
few	TRBV14	.	TRBJ2-1	TGTGCCAGCAGCCACCCCACGGGGGACCCGGTCTCCTACAATGAGCAGTTCTTC	CASSHPTGDPVSYNEQFF
.	TRBV7-3	TRBD2	TRBJ2-2	TGTGCCAGCAGCTTTAGCGGGGGGGCGACCGGGGAGCTGTCTTTT	CASSFSGGATGELSF
.	TRBV7-6	.	TRBJ1-4	TGTGCCAGCAGCGAAGGACCTGGACAGTTTAATGAAAAACTGTTTTTT	CASSEGPGQFNEKLFF
.	TRBV4-3	TRBD1	TRBJ1-2	TGCGCCAGCAGCCGAGGGGACAGCCCTAACTATGGCTACACCTTC	CASSRGDSPNYGYTF
many	TRBV15	.	TRBJ1-1	TGTGCCACCAGCAGAGTCCCCCCGCGGAGGAGCGACACTGAAGCTTTCTTT	CATSRVPPRRSDTEAFF
many	TRBV5-1	TRBD2	TRBJ2-1	TGCGCCAGCAGCCAGACTAGCGGGAGGGCCAATGAGCAGTTCTTC	CASSQTSGRANEQFF
many	TRBV7-8	.	TRBJ2-3	TGTGCCAGCAGCTTACTTCGGGAAAGCACAGATACGCAGTATTTT	CASSLLRESTDTQYF
.	TRBV20-1	TRBD1	TRBJ2-5	TGCAGTGCTTACACAGGGGGCGAAGAGACCCAGTACTTC	CSAYTGGEETQYF
many	TRBV7-2	TRBD2	TRBJ2-3	TGTGCCAGCAGCTTAGTTTCCAGCGGGAGGGCCTCAGATACGCAGTATTTT	CASSLVSSGRASDTQYF
.	TRBV2	.	TRBJ2-1	TGTGCCTTCAGTTTATTAGTCTCCGTGAGCCGTCGGGTACTGAATGAGCAGTTCTTC	CAFSLLVSVSRRVLNEQFF
many	TRBV2	.	TRBJ2-1	TGTGCCAGCAGTGAACAGGTATACAATGAGCAGTTCTTC	CASSEQVYNEQFF
.	TRBV2	.	TRBJ1-6	TGTGCCAGCAGTGAAACCTCACCCCTCCACTTT	CASSETSPLHF
many	TRBV5-1	.	TRBJ1-2	TGCGCCAGCAGCCACACCTCTAACTATGGCTACACCTTC	CASSHTSNYGYTF
many	TRBV20-1	.	TRBJ2-7	TGCAGTGCTAGGGACACCTACGAGCAGTACTTC	CSARDTYEQYF
.	TRBV7-6	TRBD1	TRBJ1-1	TGTGCCAGCAGCTTAGAACCAGACAGGGGCGGCACTGAAGCTTTCTTT	CASSLEPDRGGTEAFF
many	TRBV29-1	.	TRBJ1-1	TGCAGCGTCCCCCGGAACACTGAAGCTTTCTTT	CSVPRNTEAFF
many	TRBV4-2	TRBD2	TRBJ2-4	TGTGCCAGCAGCCAACTCGGGGCGGGAGTAGCTAAAAACATTCAGTACTTC	CASSQLGAGVAKNIQYF
.	TRBV5-6	.	TRBJ1-2	TGTGCCAGCAGCTTGGTAGGGGGAGATGGCTACACCTTC	CASSLVGGDGYTF
many	TRBV6-6	.	TRBJ2-1	TGTGCCAGCAGAGAGATCAATGAGCAGTTCTTC	CASREINEQFF
few	TRBV20-1	.	TRBJ2-7	TGCAGTGCTAGAGATCGGGGTGGGCAGTACTTC	CSARDRGGQYF
many	TRBV2	.	TRBJ2-2	TGTGCCAGCTCCCTAGCGTGGGGCGGGGAGCTGTTTTTT	CASSLAWGGELFF
many	TRBV27	.	TRBJ2-3	TGTGCCAGCAGTTTTAGAGTCACAGATACGCAGTATTTT	CASSFRVTDTQYF
many	TRBV5-1	.	TRBJ2-2	TGCGCCAGCAGCCAAGGGATTAACACCGGGGAGCTGTTTTTT	CASSQGINTGELFF
many	TRBV2	.	TRBJ2-7	TGTGCCAGCACTGAAGGGGGTTACGAGCAGTACTTC	CASTEGGYEQYF
many	TRBV7-2	.	TRBJ2-3	TGTGCCAGCAGTGAGGTCACAGATACGCAGTATTTT	CASSEVTDTQYF
many	TRBV10-1	.	TRBJ2-7	TGCGCCAGCAGTGAGGGAAGGGTTTACGAGCAGTACTTC	CASSEGRVYEQYF
.	TRBV7-2	.	TRBJ2-3	TGTGCCAGCAGCCCCCTCCCCGGTCTGGGCACGCAGTATTTT	CASSPLPGLGTQYF
many	TRBV30	TRBD1	TRBJ2-7	TGTGCCTGGAAGACAGGGGGCTCCTACGAGCAGTACTTC	CAWKTGGSYEQYF
many	TRBV6-2/TRBV6-3	TRBD2	TRBJ2-1	TGTGCCAGCAGTACCCTGATCGGGGGGGCCTACAATGAGCAGTTCTTC	CASSTLIGGAYNEQFF
.	TRBV3-1	TRBD2	TRBJ2-3	TGTGCCAGCAGCCCGACTAGCGGACACAGAGATACGCAGTATTTT	CASSPTSGHRDTQYF
few	TRBV11-3	.	TRBJ2-6	TGTGCCAGCAGCTTTGGATACGGGGCCAACGTCCTGACTTTC	CASSFGYGANVLTF
many	TRBV19	.	TRBJ1-1	TGTGCCAGTAGTCCAACCACAGGGTTTCGGGTGGGCACTGAAGCTTTCTTT	CASSPTTGFRVGTEAFF
many	TRBV12-3/TRBV12-4	TRBD2	TRBJ2-1	TGTGCCAGCGCTCCCTCCCCGGGACTAGCGGGGGGGTTCCAGCAGTTCTTC	CASAPSPGLAGGFQQFF
many	TRBV12-3/TRBV12-4	.	TRBJ2-1	TGTGCCAGCAGTTTATTTAGTCCTGACAATGAGCAGTTCTTC	CASSLFSPDNEQFF
few	TRBV6-5	.	TRBJ2-3	TGTGCCAGCAGTTACTCGGACAGCACAGATACGCAGTATTTT	CASSYSDSTDTQYF
few	TRBV18	TRBD1	TRBJ2-2	TGTGCCAGCTCACCCGGGACAGGGACACCCGGGGAGCTGTTTTTT	CASSPGTGTPGELFF
many	TRBV9	TRBD2	TRBJ2-7	TGTGCCAGCAGCGTAGACGCGGGGGAACCCTCCTACGAGCAGTACTTC	CASSVDAGEPSYEQYF
.	TRBV14	.	TRBJ2-2	TGTGCCAGCAGCCAAGATCAAAGGAGGGGACCCAACACCGGGGAGCTGTTTTTT	CASSQDQRRGPNTGELFF
few	TRBV12-3/TRBV12-4	TRBD2	TRBJ2-7	TGTGCCAGCAGTTCGGGGACTAGCGGACTCTCCTACGAGCAGTACTTC	CASSSGTSGLSYEQYF
few	TRBV11-2	.	TRBJ2-3	TGTGCCAGCAGAACCGGAGCCGAGACAGATACGCAGTATTTT	CASRTGAETDTQYF
many	TRBV12-3/TRBV12-4	TRBD1	TRBJ1-1	TGTGCCAGCACCCGACAGGGCGGGAACACTGAAGCTTTCTTT	CASTRQGGNTEAFF
few	TRBV9	TRBD2	TRBJ2-1	TGTGCCAGCAGCGTAGGGACTAGCGGGGGAGAGCAGTTCTTC	CASSVGTSGGEQFF
many	TRBV7-9	.	TRBJ2-1	TGTGCCAGCAGCTCCGGGACCTACAATGAGCAGTTCTTC	CASSSGTYNEQFF
many	TRBV5-8	.	TRBJ2-3	TGTGCCAGCAGCTCCACCGACAGGACAGATACGCAGTATTTT	CASSSTDRTDTQYF
many	TRBV5-1	TRBD1	TRBJ1-1	TGCGCCAGCAGCTTGGCCCTTACAGGGGGCGATCGTTGGACTGAAGCTTTCTTT	CASSLALTGGDRWTEAFF